This T cell receptor beta chain emerged from a study of blood T cell repertoires in COVID-19. About the study: The study drew acute and convalescent COVID-19 samples from the United States, Italy and Spain. Sample material is recorded as cDNA or gDNA derived from T cells, B-cell-depleted T cells, or PBMCs.

As processed by the authors: Reference gene primer amplification gave nucleated cell count estimates. Some clones are missing from TCRdb's copy, which holds only in-frame ones; the method was immunoSEQ multiplex PCR. V and J calls and clone size follow that table, whereas D and trimming were derived from the DNA. The data hold roughly 330,000 clones, with approximately 86% observed a single time. The CDR3 covers 14 residues. Germline CDR1 reads MNHEY; CDR2 reads SVGAGI. The ends lost 7 bases at V and 7 bases at J; junction bases unmatched: 12. Seattle patients were enrolled while actively infected and followed longitudinally.

The V and J genes are TRBV6-5 and TRBJ1-1; 7 nucleotides line up with TRBD1. The sequencing input was peripheral blood. The sequence came from a man between 25 and 39 years old with COVID-19, enrolled during active disease. CDR3 sequence reads: CASKAGGMLGEAFF. The CDR3 region has the DNA TGTGCCAGCAAAGCAGGGGGGATGTTGGGTGAAGCTTTCTTT.